One and the same sample provided the 19 T cell receptor beta chains below, sequenced in a study of regulatory T cells in long-lasting Graves disease. Time point in this sample: newly diagnosed GD, antithyroid drugs for less than 3 months. Construction of the TCR library relied on RNA isolated from PBMCs. The TCR beta library used iRepertoire HTBI primers with Arm-PCR amplification of CDR3. TCRdb redid the calling of the multiplex PCR reads with MiXCR, one entry per CDR3 protein. The table lists under 700,000 distinct CDR3 sequences, about 16% of them singletons. The data were also submitted as part of a second study, on T cells in Graves' hyperthyroidism and ophthalmopathy.

Sequencing was performed on peripheral blood mononuclear cells (PBMCs), taken at new diagnosis, from a patient treated with antithyroid drugs. The receptors shown here come from a woman aged 35-60 years with Graves disease.

This clonotype was detected ten times or more. Its ends do not fully match the called genes, so a read error is possible. The chain carries TRBV5-1 and TRBJ2-7; 9 bases fit TRBD1. The germline V gene encodes CDR1 SGHRS and CDR2 YFSETQ. This CDR3 contains 14 residues. CDR3 loop: CASSLGTGPYEQYF. The CDR3 DNA is TGTGCCAGCAGCCTAGGGACAGGGCCTTACGAGCAGTACTTC.

This clonotype was observed a few times. The gene calls are TRBV5-1 and TRBJ1-1; 8 bases align to TRBD1. Germline CDR1 SGHRS, CDR2 YFSETQ. Trimming cost V 2 bases and J 0 bases; bases outside gene matches: 9. This CDR3 has 17 amino acids. CDR3 sequence (DNA): TGCGCCAGCAGCTTCGGGACAGGCACGCTGATGAACACTGAAGCTTTCTTT. Translation: CASSFGTGTLMNTEAFF. The whole variable domain, filled in from reference TRBV5-1 and TRBJ1-1, reads KAGVTQTPRYLIKTRGQQVTLSCSPISGHRSVSWYQQTPGQGLQFLFEYFSETQRNKGNFPGRFSGRQFSNSRSEMNVSTLELGDSALYLCASSFGTGTLMNTEAFFGQGTRLTVV.

As regards this clonotype: It may be a read error: a sequence one base away is much more abundant. This rearrangement joins TRBV6-1 to TRBJ2-7; a possible D gene is TRBD1 (5 bases). Trimming pared 4 bases from V and 6 bases from J, leaving 13 bases between. The length of the CDR3 is 13 residues. Per germline, CDR1 MNHNS and CDR2 SASEGT. The CDR3 region is CASSGTLSCEQYF. CDR3 DNA sequence: TGTGCCAGCAGTGGGACATTAAGCTGCGAGCAGTACTTC.

The sample holds a few counts of this clonotype. The V gene is TRBV18, the J gene TRBJ1-3; D unclear. Trimming took off 0 bases at V and 0 bases at J, with 9 bases between the two ends. The V gene's germline CDR1 is KGHSH and CDR2 LQKENI. The CDR3 sequence is 16 residues long. The CDR3 reads CASSPPGRVSGNTIYF. In DNA form, the CDR3 reads TGTGCCAGCTCACCACCGGGGAGAGTCTCTGGAAACACCATATATTTT.

This clonotype has at least ten counts. This rearrangement joins TRBV3-1 to TRBJ1-6, with D uncertain. Germline CDR1 and CDR2: LGHDT and YNNKEL (reference sequence). The V gene lost 1 base and the J gene lost 7 bases, with 11 bases spanning the gap. This CDR3 comprises 15 residues. This CDR3 is CASSQVGGRNSPLHF. For the CDR3, the DNA is TGTGCCAGCAGCCAAGTGGGCGGTCGGAATTCACCCCTCCACTTT. The full variable domain, completed using reference TRBV3-1 and TRBJ1-6, is DTAVSQTPKYLVTQMGNDKSIKCEQNLGHDTMYWYKQDSKKFLKIMFSYNNKELIINETVPNRFSPKSPDKAHLNLHINSLELGDSAVYFCASSQVGGRNSPLHFGNGTRLTVT.

This clonotype has a count of ten or more. The chain uses TRBV19 and TRBJ1-2; no reliable D call. Per germline, CDR1 LNHDA and CDR2 SQIVND (reference sequence). The CDR3 totals 14 residues. The V end was cut by 9 bases, the J end by 1 base, with 15 bases between. CDR3: CASSLGPVNYGYTF. As DNA, the CDR3 is TGTGCCAGCAGCTTAGGCCCCGTTAACTATGGCTACACCTTC.

This clonotype was picked up many times. The chain combines TRBV18 with TRBJ2-7; TRBD1 is a possible D gene (6 bases). The CDR3 has 13 amino acids. Per germline, CDR1 KGHSH and CDR2 LQKENI. The V gene lost 2 bases and the J gene lost 4 bases, with 9 bases spanning the gap. The CDR3: CASSPTTGYEQYF. CDR3 nucleotides: TGTGCCAGCTCACCAACTACAGGGTACGAGCAGTACTTC.

This clonotype was seen ten or more times. V usage is TRBV11-2 and J usage is TRBJ1-5; possibly TRBD1 for D (6 bases). V lost 1 base and J lost 8, with 9 bases in between. The CDR3 is made up of 13 amino acids. CDR1 is SGHAT and CDR2 is FQNNGV in the germline V gene. CDR3 sequence reads: CASSLGGAEPQHF. As DNA, the CDR3 is TGTGCCAGCAGCTTAGGGGGGGCGGAGCCCCAGCATTTT.

This clonotype was seen a few times. This chain uses TRBV2 with TRBJ1-4; tentatively, D is TRBD1 (5 bases). The CDR3 runs to 15 residues. The germline V gene encodes CDR1 SNHLY and CDR2 FYNNEI. Deletions cut 8 bases from V and 7 bases from J, with 20 bases between. The DNA for the CDR3 is TGTGCCAGCGGCGAGCAGGGCCTCTCTTTTGAAAAACTGTTTTTT. This encodes CASGEQGLSFEKLFF.

This clonotype was recorded many times. The chain employs TRBV18 and TRBJ2-3, with 7 bases matching TRBD2. Germline V gene data show CDR1 as KGHSH and CDR2 as LQKENI. V shed 3 bases, J shed 3 bases, and the junction held 6 bases outside the gene matches. The CDR3 is 15 residues long. The CDR3 nucleotides are TGTGCCAGCTCACCGACGGGGGGTAGTACAGATACGCAGTATTTT. Protein product: CASSPTGGSTDTQYF.

The chain uses TRBV28 and TRBJ2-7, with unresolved D. V was clipped by 2 bases and J by 0 bases, with 5 bases between them. The CDR3 has 13 residues. Germline assignment: CDR1 MDHEN and CDR2 SYDVKM. In DNA, the CDR3 is TGTGCCAGCAGTTTAAAGAACTCCTACGAGCAGTACTTC. It codes for CASSLKNSYEQYF.

This clonotype appeared a single time. A much larger clone sits a single nucleotide away, making a read error possible. The V and J genes are TRBV19 and TRBJ1-5; TRBD1 aligns across 7 bases. Germline V gene lookup returns CDR1 LNHDA and CDR2 SQIVND (reference sequence). This CDR3 contains 19 residues. The CDR3 region has the DNA TGTGCCAGTAGTATAGATCGGGGGTTCGACAGGGCTAGCAATCAGCCCCGGCATTTT. Protein product: CASSIDRGFDRASNQPRHF.

This clonotype was observed many times. The J gene is TRBJ2-7, the V gene TRBV6-1; 9 nucleotides match TRBD1. V lost 6 bases and J lost 2; bases outside the gene matches: 8. The CDR3 totals 15 residues. The germline gives CDR1 MNHNS, CDR2 SASEGT. The CDR3 coding sequence is TGTGCCAGCAGCTCGGGGACAGGGCCTACCTACGAGCAGTACTTC. It translates to CASSSGTGPTYEQYF.

This clonotype came up many times. This sequence joins TRBV29-1 and TRBJ2-7; D is possibly TRBD2 (7 bases). The V and J ends lost 7 bases and 2 bases respectively, with 12 bases between them. This CDR3 is built from 12 residues. The germline V gene encodes CDR1 SQVTM and CDR2 ANQGSEA. CDR3 in amino acids: CSATGGTYEQYF. CDR3 DNA: TGCAGCGCTACGGGGGGCACCTACGAGCAGTACTTC.

This rearrangement joins TRBV28 to TRBJ2-2; the match to TRBD2 covers 8 bases. The germline V gene encodes CDR1 MDHEN and CDR2 SYDVKM. After removal of 3 bases from V and 6 bases from J, the junction contained 12 bases not matched to a gene. The length of the CDR3 is 17 residues. The CDR3 loop reads CASSFSFGGAGAGELFF. DNA for the CDR3: TGTGCCAGCAGTTTTTCTTTCGGGGGGGCCGGAGCCGGGGAGCTGTTTTTT.

This clonotype has at least ten counts. This chain links TRBV19 with TRBJ2-1, with TRBD2 identical over 8 bases. With V trimmed by 4 bases and J by 8 bases, 13 bases remained unmatched. CDR3 length: 16 residues. Germline V gene lookup returns CDR1 LNHDA and CDR2 SQIVND (reference sequence). The DNA of the CDR3 is TGTGCCAGTAGTACCTCTAGGGGACTAGGTGCTGATGAGCAGTTCTTC. Translated: CASSTSRGLGADEQFF.

This clonotype was seen many times. The V and J genes are TRBV3-1 and TRBJ1-1; maybe TRBD1 (6 bases). The CDR3 extends over 14 amino acids. The V end lost 4 bases, the J end lost 5 bases, and 14 bases lay between the germline ends. Germline V lookup: CDR1 LGHDT, CDR2 YNNKEL (reference sequence). CDR3 sequence: CASSPYGGGTEAFF. DNA of the CDR3: TGTGCCAGCAGCCCCTATGGGGGCGGGACTGAAGCTTTCTTT.

This clonotype was counted only a few times. V and J are TRBV3-1 and TRBJ2-2, with TRBD1 matching over 8 bases. The CDR3 contains 17 residues. Germline loops: CDR1 LGHDT, CDR2 YNNKEL (reference sequence). The V gene end was trimmed by 2 bases and the J gene end by 4 bases; junction bases not matched to a gene: 9. CDR3 sequence reads: CASSQLGGTGGTGELFF. The DNA of the CDR3 is TGTGCCAGCAGCCAACTCGGAGGTACAGGGGGCACCGGGGAGCTGTTTTTT.

The chain is built from TRBV29-1 and TRBJ2-1, with 8 bases that match TRBD2. Per the germline V gene, CDR1 is SQVTM and CDR2 is ANQGSEA. The V segment lost 4 bases and the J segment 4 bases; nucleotides outside the gene matches: 3. This CDR3 comprises 13 residues. This CDR3 is CSVGRGGYNEQFF. Here the CDR3 DNA reads TGCAGCGTTGGTCGGGGGGGTTACAATGAGCAGTTCTTC.